The entry below gives a single T cell receptor (beta chain) sequence along with its context. Per the authors' pipeline: Quantification of nucleated cells was approximated via reference gene primer amplification. Sequencing used immunoSEQ multiplex PCR; TCRdb keeps in-frame clones, though not all of them. The V and J calls and the clone size are those of that table, but D and trimming were determined from the DNA. The sample carries 250,000 to 300,000 clones, roughly 90% recorded once. This sample is drawn from a study of blood T cell repertoires in COVID-19. Across the whole study: The study drew acute and convalescent COVID-19 samples from the United States, Italy and Spain. PBMCs, B-cell-depleted T cells, or T cells provided the cDNA or gDNA that made up the material.

Trimming removed 3 bases from V and 7 bases from J; junction bases left unmatched: 7. The CDR3 length is 15 residues. The V gene's germline CDR1 is SGHTA and CDR2 FQGNSA. Enrollment of patients from Seattle took place during active infection, with longitudinal follow-up. Sequencing used peripheral blood. The sequence came from a woman in her 70s with COVID-19, enrolled during active disease. V is TRBV7-2 and J is TRBJ2-4, with 9 nucleotides matching TRBD2. CDR3 amino acids: CASSFTSSGGNIQYF. CDR3 nucleotides: TGTGCCAGCAGCTTTACCAGTAGCGGGGGTAACATTCAGTACTTC. Full variable domain (remainder filled in from reference TRBV7-2 and TRBJ2-4): GAGVSQSPSNKVTEKGKDVELRCDPISGHTALYWYRQSLGQGLEFLIYFQGNSAPDKSGLPSDRFSAERTGGSVSTLTIQRTQQEDSAVYLCASSFTSSGGNIQYFGAGTRLSVL.